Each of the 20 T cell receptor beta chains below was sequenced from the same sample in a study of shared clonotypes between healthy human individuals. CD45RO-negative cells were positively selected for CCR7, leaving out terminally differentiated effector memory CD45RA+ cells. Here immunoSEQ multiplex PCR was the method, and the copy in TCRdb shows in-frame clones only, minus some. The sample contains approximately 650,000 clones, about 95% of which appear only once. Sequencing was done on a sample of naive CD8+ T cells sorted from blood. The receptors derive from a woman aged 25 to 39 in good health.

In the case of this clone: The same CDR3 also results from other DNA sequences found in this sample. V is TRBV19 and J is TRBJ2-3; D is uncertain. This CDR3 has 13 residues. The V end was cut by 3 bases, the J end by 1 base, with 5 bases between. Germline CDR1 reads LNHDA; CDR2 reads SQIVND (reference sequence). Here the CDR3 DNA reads TGTGCCAGTAGTATTCTTGGCACAGATACGCAGTATTTT. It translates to CASSILGTDTQYF. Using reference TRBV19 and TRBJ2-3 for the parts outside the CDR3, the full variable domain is DGGITQSPKYLFRKEGQNVTLSCEQNLNHDAMYWYRQDPGQGLRLIYYSQIVNDFQKGDIAEGYSVSREKKESFPLTVTSAQKNPTAFYLCASSILGTDTQYFGPGTRLTVL.

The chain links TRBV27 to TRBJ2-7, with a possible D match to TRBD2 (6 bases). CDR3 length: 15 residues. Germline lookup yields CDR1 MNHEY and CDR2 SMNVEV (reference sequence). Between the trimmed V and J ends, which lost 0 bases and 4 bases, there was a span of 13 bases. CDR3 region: CASSLSGRESYEQYF. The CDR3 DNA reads TGTGCCAGCAGTTTATCTGGCCGGGAGTCTTACGAGCAGTACTTC.

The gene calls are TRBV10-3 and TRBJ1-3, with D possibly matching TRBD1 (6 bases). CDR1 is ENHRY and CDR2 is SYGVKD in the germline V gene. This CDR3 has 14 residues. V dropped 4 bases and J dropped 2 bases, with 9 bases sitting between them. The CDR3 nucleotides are TGTGCCATCAGTGCAGGGGCGGCTGGAAACACCATATATTTT. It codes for CAISAGAAGNTIYF.

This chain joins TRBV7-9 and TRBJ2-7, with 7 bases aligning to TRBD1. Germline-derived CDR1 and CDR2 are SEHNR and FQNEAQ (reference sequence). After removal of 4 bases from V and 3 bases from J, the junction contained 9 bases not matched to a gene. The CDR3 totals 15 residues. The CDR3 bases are TGTGCCAGCAGCTCCACCCGGGACAGCGTCTACGAGCAGTACTTC. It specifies CASSSTRDSVYEQYF.

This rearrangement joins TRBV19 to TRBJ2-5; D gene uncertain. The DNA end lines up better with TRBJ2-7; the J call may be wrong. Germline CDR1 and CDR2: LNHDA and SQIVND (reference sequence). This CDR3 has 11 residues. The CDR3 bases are TGTGCCAGTAGTATTGGGAACGAGCAGTACTTC. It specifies CASSIGNEQYF.

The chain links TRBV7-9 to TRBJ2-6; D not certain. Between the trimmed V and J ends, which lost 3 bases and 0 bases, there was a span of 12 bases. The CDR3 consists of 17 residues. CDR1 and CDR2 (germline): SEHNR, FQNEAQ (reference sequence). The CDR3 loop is CASSFPRQSSGANVLTF. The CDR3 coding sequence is TGTGCCAGCAGCTTCCCTAGGCAGAGCTCTGGGGCCAACGTCCTGACTTTC.

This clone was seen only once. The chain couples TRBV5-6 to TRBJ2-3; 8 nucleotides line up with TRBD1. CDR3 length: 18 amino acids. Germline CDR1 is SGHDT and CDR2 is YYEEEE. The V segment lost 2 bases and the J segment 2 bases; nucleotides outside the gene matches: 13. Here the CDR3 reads CASSFGIWTGPLTDTQYF. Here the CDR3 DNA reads TGTGCCAGCAGCTTTGGTATCTGGACAGGGCCCCTCACAGATACGCAGTATTTT.

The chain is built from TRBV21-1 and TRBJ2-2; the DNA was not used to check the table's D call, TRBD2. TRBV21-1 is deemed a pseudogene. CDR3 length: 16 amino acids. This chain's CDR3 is CASTGLAGKNTGELFF. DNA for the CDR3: TGTGCCAGCACGGGACTAGCGGGGAAAAACACCGGGGAGCTGTTTTTT.

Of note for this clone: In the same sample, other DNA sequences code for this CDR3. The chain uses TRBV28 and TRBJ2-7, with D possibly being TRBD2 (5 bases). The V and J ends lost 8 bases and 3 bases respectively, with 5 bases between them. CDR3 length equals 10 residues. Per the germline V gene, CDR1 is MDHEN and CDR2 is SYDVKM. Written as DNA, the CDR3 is TGTGCCAGCGGGAGCTACGAGCAGTACTTC. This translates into CASGSYEQYF.

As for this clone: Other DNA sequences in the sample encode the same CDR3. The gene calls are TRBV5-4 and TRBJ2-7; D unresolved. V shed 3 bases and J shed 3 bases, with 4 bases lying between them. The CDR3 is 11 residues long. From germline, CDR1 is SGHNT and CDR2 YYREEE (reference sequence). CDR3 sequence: CASSSLYEQYF. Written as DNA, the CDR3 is TGTGCCAGCAGCTCCCTCTACGAGCAGTACTTC.

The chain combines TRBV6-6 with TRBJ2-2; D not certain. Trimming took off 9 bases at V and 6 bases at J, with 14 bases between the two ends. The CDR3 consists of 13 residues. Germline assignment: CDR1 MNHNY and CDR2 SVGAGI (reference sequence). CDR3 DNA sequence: TGTGCCAGTCGAAGTAGGGCCGCCGGGGAGCTGTTTTTT. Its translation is CASRSRAAGELFF.

CDR3 sequence: CASSRGSRTEAFF. The DNA of the CDR3 is TGTGCCAGCAGTAGGGGATCGAGGACTGAAGCTTTCTTT. This chain joins TRBV2 and TRBJ1-1, with D possibly TRBD1 on 5 matching bases. The CDR3 has 13 residues. Trimming shortened V by 5 bases and J by 5 bases, and 12 bases separated the two germline ends. Germline V CDR1 and CDR2: SNHLY, FYNNEI.

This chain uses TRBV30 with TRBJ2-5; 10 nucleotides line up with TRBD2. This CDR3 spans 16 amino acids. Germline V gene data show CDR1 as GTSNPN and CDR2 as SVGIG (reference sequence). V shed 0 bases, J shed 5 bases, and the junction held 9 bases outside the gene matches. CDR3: CAWSVPSGRAWETQYF. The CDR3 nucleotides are TGTGCCTGGAGTGTTCCCAGCGGGAGGGCCTGGGAGACCCAGTACTTC.

The CDR3 sequence: CASSLVGLGEQFF. CDR3 nucleotides: TGTGCCAGCAGCTTGGTGGGCTTGGGGGAGCAGTTCTTC. This chain links TRBV5-6 with TRBJ2-1; D remains ambiguous. V was clipped by 0 bases and J by 10 bases, with 11 bases between them. This CDR3 spans 13 amino acids. Germline CDR1 reads SGHDT; CDR2 reads YYEEEE. The full variable domain, with the rest looked up from reference TRBV5-6 and TRBJ2-1, is DAGVTQSPTHLIKTRGQQVTLRCSPKSGHDTVSWYQQALGQGPQFIFQYYEEEERQRGNFPDRFSGHQFPNYSSELNVNALLLGDSALYLCASSLVGLGEQFFGPGTRLTVL.

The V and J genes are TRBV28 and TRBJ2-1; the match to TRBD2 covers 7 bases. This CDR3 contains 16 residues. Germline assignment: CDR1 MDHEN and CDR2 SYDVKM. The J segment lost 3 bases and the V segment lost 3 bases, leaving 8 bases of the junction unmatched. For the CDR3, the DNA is TGTGCCAGCAGTTTTAGGCTAGCGGATCTCTACAATGAGCAGTTCTTC. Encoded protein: CASSFRLADLYNEQFF.

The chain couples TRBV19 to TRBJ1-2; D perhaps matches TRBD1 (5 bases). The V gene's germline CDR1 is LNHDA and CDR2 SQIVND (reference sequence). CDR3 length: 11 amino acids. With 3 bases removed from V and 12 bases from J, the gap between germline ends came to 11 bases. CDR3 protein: CASSIGAGHTF. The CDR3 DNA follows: TGTGCCAGTAGTATCGGGGCAGGCCACACCTTC.

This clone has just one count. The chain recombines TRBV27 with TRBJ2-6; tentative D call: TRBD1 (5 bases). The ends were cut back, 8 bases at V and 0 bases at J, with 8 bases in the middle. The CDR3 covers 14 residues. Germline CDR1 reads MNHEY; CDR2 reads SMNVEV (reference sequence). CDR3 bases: TGTGCCAGCGGACACCGCTCTGGGGCCAACGTCCTGACTTTC. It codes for CASGHRSGANVLTF.

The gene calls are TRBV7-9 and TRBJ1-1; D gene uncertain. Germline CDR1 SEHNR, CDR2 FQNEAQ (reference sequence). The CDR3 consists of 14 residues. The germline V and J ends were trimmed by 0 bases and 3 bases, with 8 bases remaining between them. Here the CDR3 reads CASSLAVADTEAFF. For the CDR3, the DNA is TGTGCCAGCAGCTTAGCCGTGGCCGACACTGAAGCTTTCTTT.

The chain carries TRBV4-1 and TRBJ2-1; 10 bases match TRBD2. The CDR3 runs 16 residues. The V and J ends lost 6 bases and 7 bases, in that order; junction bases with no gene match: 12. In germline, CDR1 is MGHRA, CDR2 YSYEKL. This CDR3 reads CASSEREGLLYNEQFF. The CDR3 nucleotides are TGCGCCAGCAGTGAGCGGGAGGGCCTTCTGTATAATGAGCAGTTCTTC.

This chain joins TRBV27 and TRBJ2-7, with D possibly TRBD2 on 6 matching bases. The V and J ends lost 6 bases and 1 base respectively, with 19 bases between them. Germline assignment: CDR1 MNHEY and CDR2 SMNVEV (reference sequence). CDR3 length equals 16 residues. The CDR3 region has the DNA TGTGCCAGCAGCATAGGTACCGGGACTTCTTCCTACGAGCAGTACTTC. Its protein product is CASSIGTGTSSYEQYF.